This T cell receptor beta chain was obtained from a study of T-cell memory formation after mild COVID-19. The study's findings and limits: Pre-infection memory contained some responding clones, which suggested that cross-reactive memory had joined.

Sample barcodes and UMIs were carried by the TCR alpha and TCR beta cDNA libraries that 5'RACE generated with constant-segment primers. MiXCR was run by TCRdb on the 5' RACE reads, yielding one entry per CDR3 protein. The sample has under 110,000 distinct CDR3 sequences, under 15% seen once. As for this clonotype: Its antigen is still unknown.

Sequenced material: PBMCs or a T cell subset sorted from them (not recorded which). This TCR came from an adult woman who had mild COVID-19 (a few samples of this study predate the infection). Cell type and time point are not known.

CDR3 protein: CASSSESPGTDTQYF. In nucleotides, the CDR3 is TGTGCCAGCAGCTCCGAATCTCCGGGCACAGATACGCAGTATTTT. The chain is built from TRBV11-2 and TRBJ2-3; no firm D call. V lost 4 bases and J 1 base, leaving 12 bases between the germline ends. This CDR3 is 15 amino acids long. CDR1 SGHAT and CDR2 FQNNGV come from the germline V gene.